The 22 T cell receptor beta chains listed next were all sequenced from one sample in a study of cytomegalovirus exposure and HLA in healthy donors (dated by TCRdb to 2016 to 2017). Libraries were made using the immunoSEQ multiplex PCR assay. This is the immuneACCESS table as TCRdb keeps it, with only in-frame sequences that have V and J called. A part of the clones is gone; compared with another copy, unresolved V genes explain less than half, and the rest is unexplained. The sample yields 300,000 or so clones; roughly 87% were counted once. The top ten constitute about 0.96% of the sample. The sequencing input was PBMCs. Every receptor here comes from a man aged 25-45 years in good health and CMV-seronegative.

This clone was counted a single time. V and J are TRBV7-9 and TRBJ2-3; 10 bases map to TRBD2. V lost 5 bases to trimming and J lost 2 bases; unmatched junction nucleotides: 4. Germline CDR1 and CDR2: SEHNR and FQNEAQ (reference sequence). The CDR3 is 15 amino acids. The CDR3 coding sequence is TGTGCCAGCAGCCCCGGGACTAGCGACACAGATACGCAGTATTTT. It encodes CASSPGTSDTDTQYF.

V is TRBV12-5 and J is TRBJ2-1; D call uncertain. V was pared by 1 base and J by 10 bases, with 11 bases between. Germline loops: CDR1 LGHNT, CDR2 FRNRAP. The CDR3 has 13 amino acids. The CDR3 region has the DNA TGTGCTAGTGGTTTGGCCCCACTTAGAGAGCAGTTCTTC. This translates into CASGLAPLREQFF.

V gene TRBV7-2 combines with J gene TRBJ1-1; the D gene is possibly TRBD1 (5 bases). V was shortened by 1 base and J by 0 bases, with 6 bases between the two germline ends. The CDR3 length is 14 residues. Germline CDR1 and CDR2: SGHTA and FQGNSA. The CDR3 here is CASSLEQVNTEAFF. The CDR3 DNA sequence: TGTGCCAGCAGCTTAGAACAGGTGAACACTGAAGCTTTCTTT.

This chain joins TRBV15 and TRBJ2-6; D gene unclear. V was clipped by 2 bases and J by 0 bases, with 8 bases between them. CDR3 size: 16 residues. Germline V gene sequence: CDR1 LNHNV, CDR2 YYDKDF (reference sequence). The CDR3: CATSRYKRSGANVLTF. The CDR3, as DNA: TGTGCCACCAGCAGATACAAACGCTCTGGGGCCAACGTCCTGACTTTC.

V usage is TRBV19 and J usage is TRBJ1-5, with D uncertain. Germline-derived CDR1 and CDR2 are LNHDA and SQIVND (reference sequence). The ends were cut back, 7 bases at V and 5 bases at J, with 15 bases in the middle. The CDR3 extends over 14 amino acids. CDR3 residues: CASTVRSGHQPQHF. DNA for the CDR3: TGTGCCAGTACGGTCAGGTCCGGCCATCAGCCCCAGCATTTT.

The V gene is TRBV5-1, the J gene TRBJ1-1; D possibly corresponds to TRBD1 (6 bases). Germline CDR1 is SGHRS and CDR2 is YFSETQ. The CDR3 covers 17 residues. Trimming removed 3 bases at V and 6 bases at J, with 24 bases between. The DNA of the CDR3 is TGCGCCAGCAGCTCACCAGGGGTAGGGGCTGGTTCCGCTGAAGCTTTCTTT. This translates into CASSSPGVGAGSAEAFF.

CDR3 sequence reads: CASSTTTGAISPLHF. The CDR3, as DNA: TGTGCCAGTAGTACTACAACAGGGGCGATTTCACCCCTCCACTTT. The V call is TRBV19, the J call TRBJ1-6, with 7 bases that match TRBD1. Germline V gene sequence: CDR1 LNHDA, CDR2 SQIVND (reference sequence). The length of the CDR3 is 15 residues. Trimming cost V 4 bases and J 9 bases; bases outside gene matches: 9.

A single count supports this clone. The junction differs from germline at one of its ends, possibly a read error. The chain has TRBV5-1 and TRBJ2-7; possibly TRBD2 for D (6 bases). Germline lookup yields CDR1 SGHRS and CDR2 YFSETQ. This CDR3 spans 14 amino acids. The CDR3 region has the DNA TGTGCCAGCAGCTTGGGCGGGGACTCCTACGAGCAGTACTTC. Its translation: CASSLGGDSYEQYF.

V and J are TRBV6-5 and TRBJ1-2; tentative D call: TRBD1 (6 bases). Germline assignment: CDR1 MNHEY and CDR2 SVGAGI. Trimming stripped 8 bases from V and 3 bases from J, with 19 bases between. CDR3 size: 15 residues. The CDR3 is CASCPTGKSYYGYTF. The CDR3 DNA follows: TGTGCCAGCTGTCCTACAGGGAAGAGTTACTATGGCTACACCTTC.

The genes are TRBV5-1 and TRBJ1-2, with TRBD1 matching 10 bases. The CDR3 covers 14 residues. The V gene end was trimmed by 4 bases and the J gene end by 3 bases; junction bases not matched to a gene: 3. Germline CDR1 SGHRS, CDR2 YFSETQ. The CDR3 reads CASSPGTGDYGYTF. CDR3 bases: TGCGCCAGCAGCCCCGGGACAGGGGACTATGGCTACACCTTC.

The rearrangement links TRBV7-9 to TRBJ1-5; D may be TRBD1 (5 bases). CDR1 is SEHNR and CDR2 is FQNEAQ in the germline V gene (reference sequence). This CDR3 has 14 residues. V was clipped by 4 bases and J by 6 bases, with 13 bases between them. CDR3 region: CASSSAQGGQPQHF. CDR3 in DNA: TGTGCCAGCAGCTCCGCTCAGGGTGGTCAGCCCCAGCATTTT. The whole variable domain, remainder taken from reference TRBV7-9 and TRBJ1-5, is DTGVSQNPRHKITKRGQNVTFRCDPISEHNRLYWYRQTLGQGPEFLTYFQNEAQLEKSRLLSDRFSAERPKGSFSTLEIQRTEQGDSAMYLCASSSAQGGQPQHFGDGTRLSIL.

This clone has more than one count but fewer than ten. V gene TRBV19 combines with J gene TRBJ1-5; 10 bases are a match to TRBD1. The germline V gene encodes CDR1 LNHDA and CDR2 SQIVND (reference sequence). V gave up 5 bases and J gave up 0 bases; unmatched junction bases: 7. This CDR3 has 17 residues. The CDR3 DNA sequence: TGTGCCAGTAGTCCCGGGACAGGGGCTTATAGCAATCAGCCCCAGCATTTT. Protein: CASSPGTGAYSNQPQHF.

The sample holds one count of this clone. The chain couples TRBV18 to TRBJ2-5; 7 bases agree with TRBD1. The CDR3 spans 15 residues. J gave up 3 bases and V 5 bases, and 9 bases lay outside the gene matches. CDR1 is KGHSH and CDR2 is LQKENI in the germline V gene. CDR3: CASSSDRATKETQYF. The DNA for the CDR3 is TGTGCCAGCTCATCTGACAGGGCCACCAAAGAGACCCAGTACTTC.

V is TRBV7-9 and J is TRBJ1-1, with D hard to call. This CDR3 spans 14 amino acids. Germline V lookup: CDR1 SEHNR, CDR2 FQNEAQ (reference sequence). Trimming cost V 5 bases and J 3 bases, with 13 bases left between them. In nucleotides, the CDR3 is TGTGCCAGCAGCCCTTCCACCGGGGACACTGAAGCTTTCTTT. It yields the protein CASSPSTGDTEAFF.

The CDR3 spells CASSAWDSSYEQYF. In DNA form, the CDR3 reads TGTGCCAGCAGCGCCTGGGACAGCTCCTACGAGCAGTACTTC. The chain has TRBV7-6 and TRBJ2-7; 7 nucleotides agree with TRBD1. With 5 bases clipped from V and 0 bases from J, the junction kept 4 bases outside the gene matches. This CDR3 comprises 14 residues. Germline CDR1 SGHVS, CDR2 FNYEAQ.

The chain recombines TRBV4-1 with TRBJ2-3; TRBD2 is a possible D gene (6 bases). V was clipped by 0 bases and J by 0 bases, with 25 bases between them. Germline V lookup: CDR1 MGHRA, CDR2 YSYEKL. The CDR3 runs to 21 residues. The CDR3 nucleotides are TGCGCCAGCAGCCAAGACCAAGACCTAGCGACCAGGATCTTTAGCACAGATACGCAGTATTTT. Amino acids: CASSQDQDLATRIFSTDTQYF.

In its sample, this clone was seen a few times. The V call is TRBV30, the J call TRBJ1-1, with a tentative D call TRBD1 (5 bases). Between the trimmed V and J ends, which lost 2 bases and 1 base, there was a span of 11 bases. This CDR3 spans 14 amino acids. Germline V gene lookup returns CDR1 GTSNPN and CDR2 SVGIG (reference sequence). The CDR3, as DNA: TGTGCCTGGAGTTCCCGCAGGGCGAACACTGAAGCTTTCTTT. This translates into CAWSSRRANTEAFF.

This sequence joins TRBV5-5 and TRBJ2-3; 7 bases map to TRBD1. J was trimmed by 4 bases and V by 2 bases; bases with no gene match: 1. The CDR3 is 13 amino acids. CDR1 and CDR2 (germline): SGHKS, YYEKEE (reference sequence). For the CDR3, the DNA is TGTGCCAGCAGCTTTACAGGGGCAGATACGCAGTATTTT. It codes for CASSFTGADTQYF.

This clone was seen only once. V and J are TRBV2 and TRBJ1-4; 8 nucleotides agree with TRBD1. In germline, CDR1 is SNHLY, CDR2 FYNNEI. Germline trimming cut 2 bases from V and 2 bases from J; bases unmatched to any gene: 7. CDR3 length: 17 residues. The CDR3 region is CASSEIVQGVTNEKLFF. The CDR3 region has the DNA TGTGCCAGCAGTGAAATTGTACAGGGGGTGACTAATGAAAAACTGTTTTTT. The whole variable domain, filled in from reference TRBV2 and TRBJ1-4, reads EPEVTQTPSHQVTQMGQEVILRCVPISNHLYFYWYRQILGQKVEFLVSFYNNEISEKSEIFDDQFSVERPDGSNFTLKIRSTKLEDSAMYFCASSEIVQGVTNEKLFFGSGTQLSVL.

The DNA for the CDR3 is TGTGCCAGCAGCTTGGCGGGGACTAGGTTATCCTACGAGCAGTACTTC. The encoded protein is CASSLAGTRLSYEQYF. This chain uses TRBV5-4 with TRBJ2-7; 8 bases fit TRBD2. CDR1 SGHNT and CDR2 YYREEE come from the germline V gene (reference sequence). CDR3 length equals 16 residues. Germline trimming cut 0 bases from V and 1 base from J; bases unmatched to any gene: 6.

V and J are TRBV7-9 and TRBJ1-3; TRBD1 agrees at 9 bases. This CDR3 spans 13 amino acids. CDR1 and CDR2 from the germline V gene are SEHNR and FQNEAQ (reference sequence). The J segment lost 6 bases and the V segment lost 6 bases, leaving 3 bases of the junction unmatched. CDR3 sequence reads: CASRWDRENTIYF. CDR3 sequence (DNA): TGTGCCAGCAGGTGGGACAGGGAAAACACCATATATTTT.

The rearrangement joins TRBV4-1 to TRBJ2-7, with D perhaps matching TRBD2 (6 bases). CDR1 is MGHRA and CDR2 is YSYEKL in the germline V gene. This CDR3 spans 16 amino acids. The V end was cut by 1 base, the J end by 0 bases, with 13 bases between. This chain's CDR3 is CASSQVAAGNSYEQYF. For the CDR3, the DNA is TGCGCCAGCAGCCAAGTAGCCGCGGGGAACTCCTACGAGCAGTACTTC.